The source of this TCR beta chain is a study of early T cells in non-severe SARS-CoV-2 infection. Study-level background: Sequencing used unsorted whole-blood bulk RNA, so chains lack pairing.

At least ten counts were recorded for this clonotype. Its specificity is unknown. TCRdb used MiXCR to reprocess the 5' RACE reads, holding one entry per CDR3 protein. The data hold 55,000 to 85,000 distinct CDR3 sequences, with approximately 12% observed a single time. Study-level results: Anti-spike CD8 specificities were favored by VDJdb matching, whose results missed private and CD4 specificities.

The CDR3 runs 15 residues. The germline CDR1 and CDR2 sequences are SNHLY and FYNNEI. The trim removed 9 bases at V and 1 base at J, leaving 6 bases unmatched. The receptor was isolated from an adult who was a healthcare worker with PCR-confirmed SARS-CoV-2 infection or an uninfected control (not recorded which). Specimen: whole blood. The chain couples TRBV2 to TRBJ2-2; 9 positions match TRBD1. CDR3: CARDRGGLNTGELFF. The CDR3 DNA is TGTGCCAGGGACAGGGGCGGTTTGAACACCGGGGAGCTGTTTTTT.